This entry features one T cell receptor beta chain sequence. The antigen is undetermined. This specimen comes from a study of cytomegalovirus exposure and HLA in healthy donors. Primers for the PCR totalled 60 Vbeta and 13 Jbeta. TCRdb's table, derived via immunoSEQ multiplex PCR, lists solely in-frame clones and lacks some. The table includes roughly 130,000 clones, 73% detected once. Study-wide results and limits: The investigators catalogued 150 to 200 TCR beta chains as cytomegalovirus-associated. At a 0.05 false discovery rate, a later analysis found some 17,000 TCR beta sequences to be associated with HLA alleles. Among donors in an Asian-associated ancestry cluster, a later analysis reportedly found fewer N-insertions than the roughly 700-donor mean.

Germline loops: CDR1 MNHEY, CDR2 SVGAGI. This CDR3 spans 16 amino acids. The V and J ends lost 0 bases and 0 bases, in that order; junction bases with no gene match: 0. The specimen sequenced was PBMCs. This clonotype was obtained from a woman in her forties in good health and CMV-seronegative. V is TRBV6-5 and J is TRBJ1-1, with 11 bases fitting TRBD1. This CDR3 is CASSYSDRGLNTEAFF. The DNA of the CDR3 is TGTGCCAGCAGTTACTCGGACAGGGGGCTGAACACTGAAGCTTTCTTT.